This T cell receptor beta chain was sequenced in a study of CD8+ T cells in alopecia areata. Study-level points and caveats: An increase in clonality over normal scalp was evident in lesional scalp, especially alopecia totalis/universalis.

The CDR3 totals 15 residues. Germline V lookup: CDR1 SGHRS, CDR2 YFSETQ. V lost 4 bases and J lost 2; bases outside the gene matches: 3. This clone was counted a single time. The antigen is unknown. Once RNA had been extracted, it was reverse transcribed into cDNA to act as the sequencing template. This table comes from immunoSEQ multiplex PCR, and its TCRdb copy is limited to in-frame clones, with some not included. The profile shows under 250,000 clones, 57% of them singletons. This chain links TRBV5-1 with TRBJ2-6; 7 bases map to TRBD1. This TCR was recovered from a human donor with alopecia areata. The sequenced sample was CD4+ T cells sorted from blood, obtained at week 0. In nucleotides, the CDR3 is TGCGCCAGCAGCACAGGGGTGACTGGGGCCAACGTCCTGACTTTC. Amino acid sequence: CASSTGVTGANVLTF.